These 20 T cell receptor beta chains originate from one sample sequenced in a study of cytomegalovirus exposure and HLA in healthy donors. The PCR had 60 Vbeta and 13 Jbeta primers. Method: immunoSEQ multiplex PCR; TCRdb's copy keeps in-frame clones and lacks some. This sample has some 67,000 clones, with about 80% found just once. The sequenced sample consisted of PBMCs. Receptor source: a man between 60 and 75 years old in good health and CMV-seropositive.

This clone was seen just once. The V call is TRBV5-1, the J call TRBJ2-1, with a possible D match to TRBD2 (6 bases). V shed 2 bases and J shed 15 bases, with 15 bases lying between them. Germline CDR1 SGHRS, CDR2 YFSETQ. The CDR3 is 12 residues long. DNA of the CDR3: TGCGCCAGCAGCTTAGGAGGCGGGATTCGGTTCTTC. Translation: CASSLGGGIRFF.

Judged by abundance, this clone is medium-sized (0.01 to 0.1%). The CDR3 DNA reads as TGTGCCAGCAGTGAGTTTAGCGGGAGCTCCTACGAGCAGTACTTC. This translates into CASSEFSGSSYEQYF. The chain recombines TRBV6-1 with TRBJ2-7, with 9 nucleotides matching TRBD2. After removal of 3 bases from V and 0 bases from J, the junction contained 3 bases not matched to a gene. The CDR3 is 15 amino acids. CDR1 and CDR2 from the germline V gene are MNHNS and SASEGT.

This rearrangement joins TRBV29-1 to TRBJ2-7, with TRBD1 matching 9 bases. The CDR3 totals 14 residues. After removal of 5 bases from V and 6 bases from J, the junction contained 11 bases not matched to a gene. In germline, CDR1 is SQVTM, CDR2 ANQGSEA. The CDR3 DNA sequence: TGCAGCGTTAGAATGGGACAGGGAAGCCTCGAGCAGTACTTC. Translated: CSVRMGQGSLEQYF.

The chain carries TRBV5-1 and TRBJ1-1; 12 bases map to TRBD1. The germline V gene has CDR1 SGHRS and CDR2 YFSETQ. The V segment lost 3 bases and the J segment 11 bases; nucleotides outside the gene matches: 8. The CDR3 loop spans 14 amino acids. CDR3 bases: TGCGCCAGCAGCTCGACCGGGACAGGGGGCTTCGCTTTCTTT. Its translation is CASSSTGTGGFAFF.

The genes are TRBV7-9 and TRBJ2-3; 11 nucleotides agree with TRBD2. J lost 1 base, V lost 5 bases, and 2 bases had no gene match. Germline V lookup: CDR1 SEHNR, CDR2 FQNEAQ (reference sequence). The CDR3 runs to 15 residues. In DNA form, the CDR3 reads TGTGCCAGCAGCAAGGGACTAGCGGGCACAGATACGCAGTATTTT. The encoded protein is CASSKGLAGTDTQYF.

CDR3 residues: CASSQVDRNNEQFF. The CDR3 coding sequence is TGCGCCAGCAGCCAAGTCGACAGAAACAATGAGCAGTTCTTC. This chain uses TRBV4-1 with TRBJ2-1; possible D gene TRBD1, 5 bases. The CDR3 runs to 14 residues. From germline, CDR1 is MGHRA and CDR2 YSYEKL. V was shortened by 1 base and J by 5 bases, with 9 bases between the two germline ends.

V is TRBV6-5 and J is TRBJ1-2; weak D call: TRBD1 (5 bases). Trimming pared 2 bases from V and 6 bases from J, leaving 7 bases between. The CDR3 is 12 residues long. The germline V gene encodes CDR1 MNHEY and CDR2 SVGAGI. This chain's CDR3 is CASSYRGNGYTF. In nucleotides, the CDR3 is TGTGCCAGCAGTTACCGGGGGAATGGCTACACCTTC.

CDR3 sequence (DNA): TGTGCCAGTAGTATCGGTAGGGGGAACTACGAGCAGTACTTC. This encodes CASSIGRGNYEQYF. The chain uses TRBV19 and TRBJ2-7, with a possible D match to TRBD1 (6 bases). V was shortened by 3 bases and J by 3 bases, with 12 bases between the two germline ends. Germline V gene data show CDR1 as LNHDA and CDR2 as SQIVND (reference sequence). The CDR3 is 14 amino acids.

The chain recombines TRBV7-6 with TRBJ2-7, with TRBD1 as a possible D gene (6 bases). The CDR3 totals 13 residues. Trimming removed 2 bases from V and 3 bases from J, with 8 bases in between. The germline V gene encodes CDR1 SGHVS and CDR2 FNYEAQ. The DNA of the CDR3 is TGTGCCAGCAGCTTAATGGACAGCTACGAGCAGTACTTC. Residues: CASSLMDSYEQYF. The full variable domain, in which reference TRBV7-6 and TRBJ2-7 provide the parts outside the CDR3, is GAGVSQSPRYKVTKRGQDVALRCDPISGHVSLYWYRQALGQGPEFLTYFNYEAQQDKSGLPNDRFSAERPEGSISTLTIQRTEQRDSAMYRCASSLMDSYEQYFGPGTRLTVT.

The chain combines TRBV11-3 with TRBJ2-1, with D hard to call. Per the germline V gene, CDR1 is SGHNT and CDR2 is YENEEA. This CDR3 region has 14 residues. The V end was cut by 4 bases, the J end by 7 bases, with 14 bases between. The CDR3 protein is CASSSPSDGNEQFF. Here the CDR3 DNA reads TGTGCCAGCAGCTCCCCCTCAGATGGTAATGAGCAGTTCTTC. The full variable domain, in which reference TRBV11-3 and TRBJ2-1 provide the parts outside the CDR3, is EAGVVQSPRYKIIEKKQPVAFWCNPISGHNTLYWYLQNLGQGPELLIRYENEEAVDDSQLPKDRFSAERLKGVDSTLKIQPAELGDSAVYLCASSSPSDGNEQFFGPGTRLTVL.

This chain connects TRBV19 to TRBJ1-1; 7 bases fit TRBD1. This CDR3 region has 14 residues. Germline-derived CDR1 and CDR2 are LNHDA and SQIVND (reference sequence). V shed 5 bases, J shed 5 bases, and the junction held 8 bases outside the gene matches. In DNA, the CDR3 is TGTGCCAGTAGTGATCGAGGGGGCTGGACTGAAGCTTTCTTT. Residues: CASSDRGGWTEAFF.

The V and J genes are TRBV11-2 and TRBJ2-1; 12 positions agree with TRBD2. The CDR3 loop spans 15 amino acids. Germline CDR1 SGHAT, CDR2 FQNNGV. V was pared by 1 base and J by 9 bases, with 4 bases of the junction left unmatched. CDR3 in DNA: TGTGCCAGCAGCTTAGCCCTAGCGGGGGGGAGTGAGCAGTTCTTC. This codes for CASSLALAGGSEQFF.

The chain uses TRBV11-2 and TRBJ2-3; D is uncertain. The CDR3 has 14 residues. V lost 2 bases and J 0 bases, leaving 6 bases between the germline ends. Germline V gives CDR1 SGHAT, CDR2 FQNNGV. The CDR3 loop reads CASSLRLSTDTQYF. Written as DNA, the CDR3 is TGTGCCAGCAGCTTAAGACTGAGCACAGATACGCAGTATTTT.

CDR3 DNA: TGTGCCAGCAGCTTAGGGGGGGTAGCGGGAGGGAGCTACAATGAGCAGTTCTTC. This translates into CASSLGGVAGGSYNEQFF. The chain has TRBV7-2 and TRBJ2-1; TRBD2 agrees at 11 bases. There are 18 residues in the CDR3. Germline V gene data show CDR1 as SGHTA and CDR2 as FQGNSA. V was clipped by 1 base and J by 3 bases; unmatched bases: 8.

The rearrangement uses TRBV6-1 and TRBJ2-7; D is ambiguous. Germline CDR1 is MNHNS and CDR2 is SASEGT. The CDR3 consists of 14 residues. V lost 7 bases and J 0 bases, leaving 13 bases between the germline ends. In DNA form, the CDR3 reads TGTGCCAGCAATTGGCTCCCCAGCTCCTACGAGCAGTACTTC. Translation gives CASNWLPSSYEQYF.

The chain recombines TRBV11-3 with TRBJ2-3, with 7 positions matching TRBD2. Germline values: CDR1 SGHNT, CDR2 YENEEA. The CDR3 sequence is 16 residues long. Germline trimming cut 3 bases from V and 4 bases from J; bases unmatched to any gene: 10. The chain's CDR3 is CASSLRGRARSDTQYF. The CDR3 DNA reads as TGTGCCAGCAGCTTGAGAGGGAGGGCCAGATCAGATACGCAGTATTTT.

The rearrangement uses TRBV2 and TRBJ1-5; 8 bases agree with TRBD1. From germline, CDR1 is SNHLY and CDR2 FYNNEI. This CDR3 has 15 amino acids. V was clipped by 0 bases and J by 8 bases; unmatched bases: 6. The CDR3 loop reads CASSEASRQGKPQHF. The CDR3 DNA is TGTGCCAGCAGTGAAGCAAGTCGACAGGGGAAGCCCCAGCATTTT.

Only one count was recorded for this clone. This chain connects TRBV7-9 to TRBJ2-5, with 7 bases lining up with TRBD1. The CDR3 spans 14 residues. The germline gives CDR1 SEHNR, CDR2 FQNEAQ (reference sequence). V trimming: 7 bases; J trimming: 1 base; junction bases outside the gene matches: 6. CDR3 DNA: TGTGCCAGCAACCCACAGGGGATCCAAGAGACCCAGTACTTC. Its translation: CASNPQGIQETQYF.

The V and J genes are TRBV29-1 and TRBJ2-3; 9 nucleotides agree with TRBD1. CDR3 length equals 15 residues. CDR1 and CDR2 (germline): SQVTM, ANQGSEA. J lost 6 bases, V lost 4 bases, and 11 bases had no gene match. The CDR3 sequence is CSVGTGTGRPDTQYF. The CDR3 coding sequence is TGCAGCGTTGGGACTGGGACAGGGCGACCGGATACGCAGTATTTT.

The chain recombines TRBV5-8 with TRBJ1-4, with D possibly being TRBD1 (5 bases). The ends were cut back, 5 bases at V and 5 bases at J, with 19 bases in the middle. Germline values: CDR1 SGHTS, CDR2 YDEGEE. The CDR3 is 16 amino acids. The CDR3 region is CASSQPFQGRNEKLFF. The DNA of the CDR3 is TGTGCCAGCAGTCAGCCGTTTCAGGGTAGGAATGAAAAACTGTTTTTT.